A selection of T cell receptor beta chains follows, all from one sample in a study of blood T cells in healthy people across ages. TCRdb fed the 5' RACE reads into MiXCR, producing one record per CDR3 protein. The sample records about a million distinct CDR3 sequences, 40% to 60% being singletons. Sequences were obtained from blood. Receptor source: a man under 40 in good health. Each CDR3 is given with its conserved first and last residue. D genes are given only for firm matches. Rows give clone size only sometimes, using once, few, many, or a class for an expanded clone.

TRBV7-2	.	few	TRBJ2-3	CATARRTDTQYF	TGTGCCACCGCTCGCCGGACCGATACGCAGTATTTT
TRBV6-5	TRBD2	.	TRBJ2-2	CASSISGVNTGELFF	TGTGCCAGCAGCATTAGCGGGGTGAACACCGGGGAGCTGTTTTTT
TRBV27	.	.	TRBJ2-7	CASKWGPGSSYEQYF	TGTGCCAGCAAATGGGGGCCAGGGAGCTCCTACGAGCAGTACTTC
TRBV7-2	.	.	TRBJ2-3	CASSFDGAITDTQYF	TGTGCCAGCAGCTTTGACGGGGCAATCACAGATACGCAGTATTTT
TRBV5-1	.	.	TRBJ1-1	CASSQQAGDTEAFF	TGCGCCAGCAGCCAGCAGGCGGGAGACACTGAAGCTTTCTTT
TRBV6-1	.	few	TRBJ2-7	CASSAAGALDEQYF	TGTGCCAGCAGTGCGGCAGGGGCGCTGGACGAGCAGTACTTC
TRBV9	.	.	TRBJ2-5	CASSVVTGPQETQYF	TGTGCCAGCAGCGTGGTTACGGGACCCCAAGAGACCCAGTACTTC
TRBV7-3	.	.	TRBJ2-3	CASSSQSGTDTQYF	TGTGCCAGCAGCTCCCAATCAGGCACAGATACGCAGTATTTT
TRBV5-5	TRBD1	.	TRBJ1-2	CTSSLRDRDYGYTF	TGTACCAGCAGCCTCCGGGACAGGGATTATGGCTACACCTTC
TRBV7-2	.	.	TRBJ2-4	CASSPTSQAKNIQYF	TGTGCCAGCAGCCCTACCTCACAAGCCAAAAACATTCAGTACTTC
TRBV7-9	TRBD2	.	TRBJ2-2	CASSLQAGGTGELFF	TGTGCCAGCAGCTTACAAGCGGGAGGCACCGGGGAGCTGTTTTTT
TRBV27	TRBD2	.	TRBJ2-1	CASSLNGGATDEQFF	TGTGCCAGCAGTCTAAACGGGGGGGCTACCGATGAGCAGTTCTTC
TRBV20-1	.	.	TRBJ2-5	CSARPTQETQYF	TGCAGTGCTAGGCCCACACAAGAGACCCAGTACTTC
TRBV3-1	.	few	TRBJ2-3	CASSQAPNRPDTQYF	TGTGCCAGCAGCCAAGCTCCCAACCGCCCAGATACGCAGTATTTT
TRBV14	.	few	TRBJ1-6	CASSQTGWDNSPLHF	TGTGCCAGCAGCCAAACAGGTTGGGACAATTCACCCCTCCACTTT
TRBV4-1	.	.	TRBJ2-1	CASSQVGTAQGNEQFF	TGCGCCAGCAGCCAAGTAGGGACCGCACAGGGCAATGAGCAGTTCTTC
TRBV7-2	TRBD2	.	TRBJ2-7	CASSLSAGARASYEQYF	TGTGCCAGCAGCTTATCGGCGGGAGCACGAGCCTCCTACGAGCAGTACTTC
TRBV10-3	.	few	TRBJ1-4	CAASGATNEKLFF	TGTGCCGCTTCAGGGGCAACTAATGAAAAACTGTTTTTT
TRBV4-2	.	.	TRBJ1-4	CASSQGGPTNEKLFF	TGTGCCAGCAGCCAAGGGGGACCAACTAATGAAAAACTGTTTTTT
TRBV12-3/TRBV12-4	.	.	TRBJ2-1	CASSLDDYNEQFF	TGTGCCAGCAGTTTAGACGATTACAATGAGCAGTTCTTC
TRBV6-2/TRBV6-3	TRBD2	.	TRBJ2-1	CATGEGMISYNEQFF	TGTGCCACCGGGGAGGGGATGATATCCTACAATGAGCAGTTCTTC
TRBV6-5	TRBD2	.	TRBJ2-3	CASTSTASGGPHTQYF	TGTGCCAGCACCTCAACGGCTAGCGGGGGGCCTCATACGCAGTATTTT
TRBV24-1	TRBD1	.	TRBJ2-5	CATSDQDRDGETQYF	TGTGCCACCAGTGATCAAGACAGGGACGGAGAGACCCAGTACTTC
TRBV20-1	.	.	TRBJ1-2	CSVTPGRTGYTF	TGCAGTGTTACCCCGGGCAGGACTGGCTACACCTTC
TRBV30	.	.	TRBJ2-2	CAWSVQGLDAGELFF	TGTGCCTGGAGTGTACAGGGTTTGGATGCCGGGGAGCTGTTTTTT
TRBV28	.	few	TRBJ2-3	CATQTGSTDTQYF	TGTGCCACCCAGACAGGCAGCACAGATACGCAGTATTTT
TRBV11-2	.	once	TRBJ2-5	CASSPPTTSVPETQYF	TGTGCCAGCAGCCCCCCCACTACTAGTGTTCCAGAGACCCAGTACTTC
TRBV12-3/TRBV12-4	.	.	TRBJ2-3	CASRPSGAAQYF	TGTGCCAGCAGACCGAGCGGAGCAGCGCAGTATTTT
TRBV11-3	.	.	TRBJ2-5	CASSLSLVRETQYF	TGTGCCAGCAGCTTATCCCTCGTCCGGGAGACCCAGTACTTC
TRBV20-1	TRBD1	few	TRBJ2-3	CSAREQGVITDTQYF	TGCAGTGCTAGGGAACAGGGGGTCATAACAGATACGCAGTATTTT
TRBV20-1	.	few	TRBJ2-3	CSARPQGHDTQYF	TGCAGTGCTAGACCTCAGGGGCATGATACGCAGTATTTT
TRBV6-1	TRBD1	.	TRBJ2-7	CASLRDSSYEQYF	TGTGCCAGCCTCCGGGACAGCTCCTACGAGCAGTACTTC
TRBV9	.	few	TRBJ2-7	CASSVAEGRLGYEQYF	TGTGCCAGCAGCGTAGCTGAGGGACGCCTAGGCTACGAGCAGTACTTC
TRBV11-3	.	few	TRBJ2-7	CASSARRDYEQYF	TGTGCCAGCAGCGCACGCAGGGACTACGAGCAGTACTTC
TRBV6-1	.	.	TRBJ2-5	CASSERGKGQYF	TGTGCCAGCAGTGAAAGAGGGAAGGGGCAGTACTTC
TRBV19	TRBD1	.	TRBJ2-5	CASSSTGTGVETQYF	TGTGCCAGTAGCTCCACCGGGACAGGAGTTGAGACCCAGTACTTC
TRBV9	TRBD1	few	TRBJ2-1	CASSPRTGTNEQFF	TGTGCCAGCAGCCCCCGGACAGGGACCAATGAGCAGTTCTTC
TRBV7-9	.	once	TRBJ2-5	CASSLGTGLSYERYF	TGTGCCAGCAGCCTCGGGACTGGCCTTTCCTACGAGCGGTACTTC
TRBV12-3/TRBV12-4	.	.	TRBJ2-4	CASSPRSDAIQYF	TGTGCCAGCAGTCCTCGGAGCGACGCCATTCAGTACTTC
TRBV20-1	.	.	TRBJ2-7	CSASEGSSYEQYF	TGCAGTGCTAGCGAGGGCTCCTCCTACGAGCAGTACTTC
TRBV27	.	.	TRBJ1-2	CASSYKQGYGYTF	TGTGCCAGCAGCTACAAACAGGGTTATGGCTACACCTTC
TRBV4-3	TRBD1	.	TRBJ1-3	CASSQEPPGQGGNTIYF	TGCGCCAGCAGCCAAGAACCTCCGGGACAGGGGGGAAACACCATATATTTT
TRBV10-3	TRBD1	.	TRBJ1-2	CAITDMGQNYGYTF	TGTGCCATCACTGACATGGGACAGAACTATGGCTACACCTTC
TRBV6-5	.	.	TRBJ2-3	CASTQGDPADTQYF	TGTGCCAGCACCCAAGGGGACCCCGCGGATACGCAGTATTTT
TRBV6-2/TRBV6-3	.	few	TRBJ1-6	CASTLTAENSPLHF	TGTGCCAGCACTTTGACTGCCGAAAATTCACCCCTCCACTTT
TRBV4-1	.	.	TRBJ2-5	CASSQDLSPGETQYF	TGCGCCAGCAGCCAAGATCTTAGTCCGGGAGAGACCCAGTACTTC
TRBV3-1	.	.	TRBJ2-3	CASSQGAPGDTQYF	TGTGCCAGCAGCCAGGGGGCGCCCGGAGATACGCAGTATTTT
TRBV20-1	.	.	TRBJ1-2	CSARDTDTSGYTF	TGCAGTGCTAGAGATACGGACACCTCGGGCTACACCTTC
TRBV9	TRBD1	.	TRBJ2-7	CASSVTGQGSYEQYF	TGTGCCAGCAGCGTAACGGGACAGGGGTCCTACGAGCAGTACTTC
TRBV21-1	.	few	TRBJ1-2	CASSKEDGNGYTF	TGTGCCAGCAGCAAAGAGGATGGTAATGGCTACACCTTC
TRBV7-7	.	once	TRBJ2-3	CASSSREGATDTQYF	TGTGCTAGCAGCTCTAGGGAGGGGGCCACAGATACGCAGTATTTT
TRBV30	TRBD1	.	TRBJ2-7	CAYSGTGVSYEQYF	TGTGCCTACTCTGGGACAGGGGTTTCCTACGAGCAGTACTTC
TRBV25-1	TRBD2	many	TRBJ2-7	CASSEPISGGSYEQYF	TGTGCCAGCAGTGAACCCATTAGCGGGGGGTCCTACGAGCAGTACTTC
TRBV6-1	.	.	TRBJ2-7	CASSEQKGEGKTYEQYF	TGTGCCAGCAGTGAACAGAAGGGGGAAGGAAAGACCTACGAGCAGTACTTC